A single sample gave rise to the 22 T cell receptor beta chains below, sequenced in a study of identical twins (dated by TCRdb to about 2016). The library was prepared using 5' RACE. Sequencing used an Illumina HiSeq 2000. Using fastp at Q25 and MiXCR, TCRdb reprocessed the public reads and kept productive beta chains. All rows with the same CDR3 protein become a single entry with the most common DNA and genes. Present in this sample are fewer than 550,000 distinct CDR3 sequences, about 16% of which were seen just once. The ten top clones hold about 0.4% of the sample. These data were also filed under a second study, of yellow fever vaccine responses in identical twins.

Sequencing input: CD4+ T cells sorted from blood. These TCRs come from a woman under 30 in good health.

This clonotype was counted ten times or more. The CDR3 nucleotides read TGCGCCAGCAGTGCGGACCAGAACCCCGGCAATGAGCAGTTCTTC. Residues: CASSADQNPGNEQFF. This chain links TRBV10-2 with TRBJ2-1; D uncertain. This CDR3 is built from 15 residues. The V gene's germline CDR1 is WSHSY and CDR2 SAAADI. The V gene lost 4 bases and the J gene lost 6 bases, with 16 bases spanning the gap.

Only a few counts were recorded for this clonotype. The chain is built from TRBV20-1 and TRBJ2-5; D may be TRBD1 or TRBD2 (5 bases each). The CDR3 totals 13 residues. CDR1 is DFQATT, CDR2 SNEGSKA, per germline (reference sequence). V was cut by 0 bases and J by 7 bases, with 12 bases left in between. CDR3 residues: CSARDGGGATQYF. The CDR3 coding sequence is TGCAGTGCTAGAGATGGGGGTGGCGCGACCCAGTACTTC.

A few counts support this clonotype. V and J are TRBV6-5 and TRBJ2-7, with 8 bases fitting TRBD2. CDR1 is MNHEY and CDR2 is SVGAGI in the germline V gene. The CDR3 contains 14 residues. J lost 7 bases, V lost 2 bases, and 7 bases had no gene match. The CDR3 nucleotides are TGTGCCAGCAGTTACAACGGGAGGGGGGGGGAGCAGTACTTC. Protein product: CASSYNGRGGEQYF.

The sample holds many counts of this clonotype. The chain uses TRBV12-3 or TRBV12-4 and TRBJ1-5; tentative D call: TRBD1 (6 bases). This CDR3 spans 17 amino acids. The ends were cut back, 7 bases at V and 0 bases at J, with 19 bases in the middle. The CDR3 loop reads CASTRTATAYSNQPQHF. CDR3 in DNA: TGTGCCAGCACCCGGACAGCTACCGCCTATAGCAATCAGCCCCAGCATTTT.

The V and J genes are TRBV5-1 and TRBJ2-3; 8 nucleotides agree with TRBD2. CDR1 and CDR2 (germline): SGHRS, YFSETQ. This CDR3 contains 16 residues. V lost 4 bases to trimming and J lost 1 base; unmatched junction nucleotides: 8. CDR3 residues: CASSPGAGAGTDTQYF. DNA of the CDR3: TGCGCCAGCAGCCCCGGAGCGGGGGCTGGCACAGATACGCAGTATTTT. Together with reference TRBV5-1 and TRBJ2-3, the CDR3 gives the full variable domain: KAGVTQTPRYLIKTRGQQVTLSCSPISGHRSVSWYQQTPGQGLQFLFEYFSETQRNKGNFPGRFSGRQFSNSRSEMNVSTLELGDSALYLCASSPGAGAGTDTQYFGPGTRLTVL.

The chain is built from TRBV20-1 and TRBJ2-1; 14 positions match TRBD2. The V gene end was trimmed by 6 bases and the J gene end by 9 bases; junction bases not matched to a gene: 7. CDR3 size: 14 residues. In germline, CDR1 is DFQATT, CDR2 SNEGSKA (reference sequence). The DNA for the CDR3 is TGCAGTGCGCCGACTAGCGGGAGGGGGGGTGAGCAGTTCTTC. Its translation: CSAPTSGRGGEQFF.

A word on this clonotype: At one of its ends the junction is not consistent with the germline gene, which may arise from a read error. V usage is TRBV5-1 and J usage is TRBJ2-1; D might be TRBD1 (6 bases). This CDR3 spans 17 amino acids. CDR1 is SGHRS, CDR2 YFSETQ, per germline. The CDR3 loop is CASSPPQVGHSDNEQFF. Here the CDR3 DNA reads TGCGCCAGCAGCCCCCCCCAGGTGGGACACTCCGACAATGAGCAGTTCTTC. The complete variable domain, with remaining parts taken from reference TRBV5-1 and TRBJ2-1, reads KAGVTQTPRYLIKTRGQQVTLSCSPISGHRSVSWYQQTPGQGLQFLFEYFSETQRNKGNFPGRFSGRQFSNSRSEMNVSTLELGDSALYLCASSPPQVGHSDNEQFFGPGTRLTVL.

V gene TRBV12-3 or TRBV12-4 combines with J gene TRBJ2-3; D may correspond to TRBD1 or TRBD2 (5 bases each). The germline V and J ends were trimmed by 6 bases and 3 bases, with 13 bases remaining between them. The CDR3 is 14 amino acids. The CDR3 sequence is CASSGTPGTDTQYF. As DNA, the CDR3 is TGTGCCAGCAGCGGGACGCCTGGAACAGATACGCAGTATTTT.

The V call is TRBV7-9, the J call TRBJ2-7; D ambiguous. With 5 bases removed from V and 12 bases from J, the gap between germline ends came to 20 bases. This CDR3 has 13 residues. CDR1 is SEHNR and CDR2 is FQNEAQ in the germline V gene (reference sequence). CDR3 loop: CASSQMPHLALYF. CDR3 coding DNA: TGTGCCAGCAGCCAGATGCCCCATTTAGCACTGTACTTC.

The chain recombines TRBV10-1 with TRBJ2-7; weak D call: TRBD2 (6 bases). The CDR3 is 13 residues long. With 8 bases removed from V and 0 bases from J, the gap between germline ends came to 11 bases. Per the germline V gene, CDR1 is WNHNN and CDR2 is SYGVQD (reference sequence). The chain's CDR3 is CASGASDSYEQYF. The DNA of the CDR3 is TGCGCCAGCGGGGCTAGCGACTCCTACGAGCAGTACTTC.

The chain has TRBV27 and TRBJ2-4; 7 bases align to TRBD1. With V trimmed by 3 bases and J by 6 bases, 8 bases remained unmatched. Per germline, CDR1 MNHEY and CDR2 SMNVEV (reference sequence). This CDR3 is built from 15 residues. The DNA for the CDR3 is TGTGCCAGCAGTTTTAACCGGGACAGCGGAAACATTCAGTACTTC. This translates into CASSFNRDSGNIQYF.

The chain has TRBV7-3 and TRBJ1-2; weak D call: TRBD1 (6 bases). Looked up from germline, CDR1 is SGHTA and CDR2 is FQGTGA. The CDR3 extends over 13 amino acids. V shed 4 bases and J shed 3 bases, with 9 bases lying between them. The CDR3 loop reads CASSSGQYYGYTF. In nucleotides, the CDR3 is TGTGCCAGCAGCTCGGGACAATACTATGGCTACACCTTC.

The CDR3 here is CSARDDIYPNTGELFF. The CDR3 region has the DNA TGCAGTGCTAGAGATGATATTTACCCGAACACCGGGGAGCTGTTTTTT. This chain joins TRBV20-1 and TRBJ2-2; D ambiguous. This CDR3 is 16 amino acids long. CDR1 and CDR2 from the germline V gene are DFQATT and SNEGSKA (reference sequence). V lost 0 bases, J lost 0 bases, and 11 bases lay in between.

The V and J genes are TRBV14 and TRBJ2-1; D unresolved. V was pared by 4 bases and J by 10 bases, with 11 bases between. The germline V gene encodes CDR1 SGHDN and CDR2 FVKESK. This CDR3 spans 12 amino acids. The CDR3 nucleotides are TGTGCCAGCAGCCGGGTCCGTTTGGAGCAGTTCTTC. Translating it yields CASSRVRLEQFF. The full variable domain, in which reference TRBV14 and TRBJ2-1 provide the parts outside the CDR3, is EAGVTQFPSHSVIEKGQTVTLRCDPISGHDNLYWYRRVMGKEIKFLLHFVKESKQDESGMPNNRFLAERTGGTYSTLKVQPAELEDSGVYFCASSRVRLEQFFGPGTRLTVL.

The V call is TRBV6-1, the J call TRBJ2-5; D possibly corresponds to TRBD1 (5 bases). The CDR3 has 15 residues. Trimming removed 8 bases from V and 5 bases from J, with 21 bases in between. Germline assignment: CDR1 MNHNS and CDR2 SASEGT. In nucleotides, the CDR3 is TGTGCCAGCGGTCAGGGCTACCGGATGGCGGAGACCCAGTACTTC. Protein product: CASGQGYRMAETQYF.

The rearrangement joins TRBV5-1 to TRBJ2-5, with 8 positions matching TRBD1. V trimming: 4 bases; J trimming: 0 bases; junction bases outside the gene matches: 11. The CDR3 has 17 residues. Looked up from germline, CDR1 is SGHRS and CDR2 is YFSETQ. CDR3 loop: CASSPMLGTGDQETQYF. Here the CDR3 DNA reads TGCGCCAGCAGCCCCATGCTCGGGACAGGTGACCAAGAGACCCAGTACTTC.

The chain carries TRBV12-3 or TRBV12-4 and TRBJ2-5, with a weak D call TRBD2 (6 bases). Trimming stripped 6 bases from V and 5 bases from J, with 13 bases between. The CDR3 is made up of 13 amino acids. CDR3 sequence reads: CASRPGGLETQYF. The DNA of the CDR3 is TGTGCCAGCAGACCCGGGGGTCTGGAGACCCAGTACTTC.

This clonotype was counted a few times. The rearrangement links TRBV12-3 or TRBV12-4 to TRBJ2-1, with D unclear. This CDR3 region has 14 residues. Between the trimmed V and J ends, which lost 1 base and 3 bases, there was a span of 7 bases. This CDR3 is CASSLGQHYNEQFF. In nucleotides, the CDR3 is TGTGCCAGCAGTTTAGGGCAGCACTACAATGAGCAGTTCTTC.

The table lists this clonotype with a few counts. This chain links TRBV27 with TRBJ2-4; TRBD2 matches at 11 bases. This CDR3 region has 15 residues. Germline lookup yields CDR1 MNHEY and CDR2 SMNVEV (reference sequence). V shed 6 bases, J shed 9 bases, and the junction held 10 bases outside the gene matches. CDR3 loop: CASRKTSGGARIQYF. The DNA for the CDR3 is TGTGCCAGCAGAAAAACTAGCGGGGGCGCACGCATTCAGTACTTC.

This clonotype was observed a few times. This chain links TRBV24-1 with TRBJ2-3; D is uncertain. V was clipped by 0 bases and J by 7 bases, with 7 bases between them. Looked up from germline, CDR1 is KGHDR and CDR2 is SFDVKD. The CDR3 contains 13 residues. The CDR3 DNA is TGTGCCACCAGTGATTTGCAACCAAATACGCAGTATTTT. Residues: CATSDLQPNTQYF.

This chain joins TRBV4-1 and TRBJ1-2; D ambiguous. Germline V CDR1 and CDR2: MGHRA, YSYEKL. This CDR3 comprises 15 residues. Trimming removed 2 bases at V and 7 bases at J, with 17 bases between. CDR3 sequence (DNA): TGCGCCAGCAGCCAACCGAGTCGGGGAAGTGGTGGCTACACCTTC. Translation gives CASSQPSRGSGGYTF.

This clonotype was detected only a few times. The CDR3 loop reads CSATIAGGDTQYF. The CDR3 DNA reads TGCAGTGCTACCATAGCGGGCGGAGATACGCAGTATTTT. V gene TRBV20-1 combines with J gene TRBJ2-3; TRBD2 matches at 7 bases. This CDR3 comprises 13 residues. CDR1 is DFQATT and CDR2 is SNEGSKA in the germline V gene (reference sequence). With V trimmed by 4 bases and J by 5 bases, 6 bases remained unmatched.